The present entry profiles one T cell receptor beta chain with its context. Its antigen is undetermined. These data come from a study of PD-1 blockade in classical Hodgkin lymphoma. About the research overall: Intravenous nivolumab at 3 mg/kg was given to patients every 2 weeks. Study findings and constraints: Similar baseline diversity was found in complete responders and newly diagnosed patients. CD4+ but not CD8+ TCR diversity rose significantly by C4D1. Diminished baseline TCR diversity has been reported in newly diagnosed patients relative to healthy donors.

The germline V gene encodes CDR1 SGHVS and CDR2 FNYEAQ. Trimming pared 5 bases from V and 0 bases from J, leaving 10 bases between. This CDR3 contains 15 residues. As to time point: cycle 4 day 1 (C4D1), after less than 7 weeks of nivolumab. All the patients suffered relapse after autologous stem cell transplantation, and brentuximab vedotin exposure differed. Investigators isolated CD4+ T cells from thawed PBMCs through magnetic negative selection. Sequenced by immunoSEQ multiplex PCR; TCRdb stores in-frame clones only, minus some. The sample has more than 10,000 clones, around nine tenths seen once; the top ten hold around 0.92%.

The chain recombines TRBV7-6 with TRBJ2-2; D perhaps matches TRBD2 (5 bases). The sample consisted of CD4+ T cells from blood, taken before the fourth cycle of nivolumab. The source of this sequence is a human donor with classical Hodgkin lymphoma. CDR3 DNA sequence: TGTGCCAGCAGCCCAGGCGGGCCGAACACCGGGGAGCTGTTTTTT. As protein: CASSPGGPNTGELFF.